The rows below give T cell receptor beta chains drawn from one sample of a study of neoadjuvant anti-PD-1 for oral cavity cancer. Sequencing was performed with immunoSEQ multiplex PCR; in TCRdb, only in-frame clones are kept and a portion is missing. This sample carries 10,000 or so clones, approximately 70% of them seen once, and the ten largest clones take roughly 8.3%. This material consisted of tumor tissue, taken before nivolumab (anti-PD-1) treatment. All receptors come from a person aged 35-80 years with oral cavity squamous cell carcinoma. Both conserved end residues are part of each CDR3. Fields, in order: D gene, clone size, V gene, J gene, CDR3 protein, CDR3 DNA. D genes are given only for firm matches. The size field is filled for only some rows; it gives once, few, many or a size class.

D: TRBD2; size: NA; V: TRBV6-1; J: TRBJ2-2; CDR3: CASSSGTRYTGELFF; DNA: TGTGCCAGCAGTTCCGGGACTAGATACACCGGGGAGCTGTTTTTT
D: TRBD2; size: NA; V: TRBV4-1; J: TRBJ2-5; CDR3: CASSQDLGLAGGQETQYF; DNA: TGCGCCAGCAGCCAAGATCTTGGACTAGCGGGGGGGCAAGAGACCCAGTACTTC
D: NA; size: NA; V: TRBV27; J: TRBJ1-5; CDR3: CASRSSGPHQPQHF; DNA: TGTGCCAGCAGGTCATCAGGGCCCCATCAGCCCCAGCATTTT
D: NA; size: NA; V: TRBV7-6; J: TRBJ1-4; CDR3: CASSFSGANEKLFF; DNA: TGTGCCAGCAGCTTTTCGGGGGCTAATGAAAAACTGTTTTTT
D: NA; size: few; V: TRBV4-1; J: TRBJ1-5; CDR3: CASSQESRGGQPQHF; DNA: TGCGCCAGCAGCCAAGAAAGTCGGGGAGGACAGCCCCAGCATTTT
D: NA; size: NA; V: TRBV5-1; J: TRBJ1-1; CDR3: CASSPSGSTTEAFF; DNA: TGCGCCAGCAGCCCGTCGGGGAGTACCACTGAAGCTTTCTTT
D: NA; size: NA; V: TRBV10-3; J: TRBJ2-1; CDR3: CAIRNPRDPSYNEQFF; DNA: TGTGCCATCAGGAACCCGCGGGACCCTTCTTACAATGAGCAGTTCTTC
D: NA; size: NA; V: TRBV18; J: TRBJ1-5; CDR3: CASSPGPRTNQPQHF; DNA: TGTGCCAGCTCACCTGGCCCACGGACGAATCAGCCCCAGCATTTT
D: NA; size: NA; V: TRBV5-1; J: TRBJ2-7; CDR3: CASSLPGAYSYEQYF; DNA: TGCGCCAGCAGCTTACCAGGGGCGTACTCCTATGAGCAGTACTTC
D: NA; size: NA; V: TRBV13; J: TRBJ1-1; CDR3: CASSSPRRGLGTEAFF; DNA: TGTGCCAGCAGCTCACCTCGGAGGGGGTTGGGCACTGAAGCTTTCTTT
D: NA; size: NA; V: TRBV6-5; J: TRBJ1-1; CDR3: CASRRMEGMNTEAFF; DNA: TGTGCCAGCAGACGTATGGAAGGGATGAACACTGAAGCTTTCTTT
D: TRBD2; size: NA; V: TRBV5-5; J: TRBJ2-7; CDR3: CASTLIWTSGTPYVYEQYF; DNA: TGTGCCAGCACCCTGATCTGGACTAGCGGGACCCCTTACGTCTACGAGCAGTACTTC
D: NA; size: few; V: TRBV30; J: TRBJ1-2; CDR3: CAWRAGVGDYGYTF; DNA: TGTGCCTGGAGGGCGGGGGTAGGGGACTATGGCTACACCTTC
D: NA; size: once; V: TRBV25-1; J: TRBJ2-7; CDR3: CASSREEGSYEQYF; DNA: TGTGCCAGCAGTCGTGAGGAGGGCTCCTACGAGCAGTACTTC
D: TRBD1; size: NA; V: TRBV2; J: TRBJ1-2; CDR3: CASSEAGQGAYGYTF; DNA: TGTGCCAGCAGTGAAGCGGGACAGGGGGCCTATGGCTACACCTTC
D: TRBD2; size: NA; V: TRBV10-1; J: TRBJ2-3; CDR3: CASSETSGDTQYF; DNA: TGCGCCAGCAGTGAGACTAGCGGGGATACGCAGTATTTT
D: NA; size: NA; V: TRBV29-1; J: TRBJ2-7; CDR3: CSVEESSQGEQYF; DNA: TGCAGCGTTGAAGAATCGTCCCAGGGGGAGCAGTACTTC
D: NA; size: NA; V: TRBV19; J: TRBJ2-7; CDR3: CASSIRGSGFYEQYF; DNA: TGTGCCAGTAGTATCCGGGGTTCGGGCTTTTACGAGCAGTACTTC
D: NA; size: NA; V: TRBV10-3; J: TRBJ1-6; CDR3: CAISRASGNSPLHF; DNA: TGTGCCATCAGCCGGGCCAGTGGAAATTCACCCCTCCACTTT
D: NA; size: NA; V: TRBV2; J: TRBJ1-5; CDR3: CASSVNSNQPQHF; DNA: TGTGCCAGCAGTGTGAACAGCAATCAGCCCCAGCATTTT
D: NA; size: NA; V: TRBV5-1; J: TRBJ1-5; CDR3: CASSLGGDQPQHF; DNA: TGCGCCAGCAGCTTGGGGGGGGATCAGCCCCAGCATTTT
D: NA; size: NA; V: TRBV19; J: TRBJ1-5; CDR3: CASRAVLGGGQPQHF; DNA: TGTGCCAGTAGAGCGGTTTTGGGGGGAGGTCAGCCCCAGCATTTT
D: NA; size: NA; V: TRBV28; J: TRBJ1-1; CDR3: CASIPGPGGLAFF; DNA: TGTGCCAGCATTCCTGGACCGGGCGGCTTGGCTTTCTTT
D: NA; size: NA; V: TRBV6-1; J: TRBJ1-2; CDR3: CASIETGRAGNGYTF; DNA: TGTGCCAGCATAGAGACGGGCCGCGCAGGGAATGGCTACACCTTC
D: NA; size: NA; V: TRBV15; J: TRBJ2-5; CDR3: CATSTRGGMETQYF; DNA: TGTGCCACCAGCACGAGGGGGGGCATGGAGACCCAGTACTTC
D: NA; size: few; V: TRBV9; J: TRBJ2-7; CDR3: CASSVATGPREQYF; DNA: TGTGCCAGCAGCGTAGCTACAGGGCCCCGCGAGCAGTACTTC
D: NA; size: NA; V: TRBV14; J: TRBJ1-2; CDR3: CASSNRDLRGYTF; DNA: TGTGCCAGCAGCAACCGGGATCTAAGGGGCTACACCTTC
D: NA; size: NA; V: TRBV5-1; J: TRBJ2-1; CDR3: CASSLAGNTNEQFF; DNA: TGCGCCAGCAGCTTGGCCGGCAACACCAATGAGCAGTTCTTC